The 27 T cell receptor beta chains below come from one sample, sequenced in a study of glioma-infiltrating T cells after dendritic cell vaccination. The assay was immunoSEQ multiplex PCR, and TCRdb's table has in-frame clones only and misses some. The sample lists more than 95,000 clones; 81% were seen once. The specimen comprised blood, sampled before dendritic cell vaccination. These TCRs come from a human donor with glioblastoma.

CDR3 loop: CASSLRFGTGDEKLFF. CDR3 nucleotides: TGTGCCAGCAGCCTGAGGTTCGGGACAGGGGATGAAAAACTGTTTTTT. V and J are TRBV9 and TRBJ1-4; 10 bases fit TRBD1. The CDR3 totals 16 residues. V shed 4 bases and J 6 bases; nucleotides not matched to a gene: 9. CDR1 is SGDLS and CDR2 is YYNGEE in the germline V gene.

On this clone itself: At one of its ends the junction is not consistent with the germline gene, which may arise from a read error. The same CDR3 also results from other DNA sequences found in this sample. The gene calls are TRBV18 and TRBJ2-5; TRBD1 matches 7 bases. The CDR3 is 13 amino acids. Looked up from germline, CDR1 is KGHSH and CDR2 is LQKENI. The CDR3 region is CASSLLDRETQYF. DNA of the CDR3: TGCGCCAGCTCACTACTGGACAGGGAGACCCAGTACTTC.

V and J are TRBV6-6 and TRBJ1-1; perhaps TRBD1 as D (5 bases). CDR1 MNHNY and CDR2 SVGAGI come from the germline V gene (reference sequence). Trimming pared 5 bases from V and 1 base from J, leaving 14 bases between. The CDR3 has 15 amino acids. Written as DNA, the CDR3 is TGTGCCAGCAGTCCTAACTTCGACAGGAACACTGAAGCTTTCTTT. Encoded protein: CASSPNFDRNTEAFF.

Here the CDR3 reads CASSGTAYGYTF. CDR3 coding DNA: TGTGCCAGCAGCGGGACAGCATATGGCTACACCTTC. The chain recombines TRBV2 with TRBJ1-2; 7 nucleotides agree with TRBD1. This CDR3 has 12 residues. J gave up 5 bases and V 6 bases, and 3 bases lay outside the gene matches. Germline loops: CDR1 SNHLY, CDR2 FYNNEI. The full variable domain, its missing parts supplied by reference TRBV2 and TRBJ1-2, is EPEVTQTPSHQVTQMGQEVILRCVPISNHLYFYWYRQILGQKVEFLVSFYNNEISEKSEIFDDQFSVERPDGSNFTLKIRSTKLEDSAMYFCASSGTAYGYTFGSGTRLTVV.

This sequence joins TRBV10-2 and TRBJ2-2; D possibly corresponds to TRBD2 (5 bases). The CDR3 has 14 amino acids. V lost 5 bases and J 5 bases, leaving 12 bases between the germline ends. Germline V gene lookup returns CDR1 WSHSY and CDR2 SAAADI. The CDR3 protein is CASSPPGLTGELFF. In DNA, the CDR3 is TGCGCCAGCAGTCCGCCGGGGTTGACCGGGGAGCTGTTTTTT.

The genes are TRBV7-2 and TRBJ2-1; TRBD2 agrees at 7 bases. V gave up 5 bases and J gave up 4 bases; unmatched junction bases: 5. The V gene's germline CDR1 is SGHTA and CDR2 FQGNSA. This CDR3 region has 14 residues. The CDR3 DNA reads TGTGCCAGCAGCCTCGGCGGGGGATACAATGAGCAGTTCTTC. Translation: CASSLGGGYNEQFF.

The chain couples TRBV30 to TRBJ1-5; D remains unclear. This CDR3 contains 15 residues. Germline-derived CDR1 and CDR2 are GTSNPN and SVGIG (reference sequence). V lost 3 bases, J lost 0 bases, and 12 bases lay in between. In nucleotides, the CDR3 is TGTGCCTGGAGCAGAGGGCAGTATAGCAATCAGCCCCAGCATTTT. It encodes CAWSRGQYSNQPQHF.

The chain carries TRBV30 and TRBJ2-2; 8 bases fit TRBD1. Germline-derived CDR1 and CDR2 are GTSNPN and SVGIG (reference sequence). The CDR3 loop spans 14 amino acids. The V gene end was trimmed by 3 bases and the J gene end by 5 bases; junction bases not matched to a gene: 5. The CDR3 nucleotides are TGTGCCTGGAGGCGGACAGGGAGGACCGGGGAGCTGTTTTTT. Its protein is CAWRRTGRTGELFF. The full variable domain, completed using reference TRBV30 and TRBJ2-2, is SQTIHQWPATLVQPVGSPLSLECTVEGTSNPNLYWYRQAAGRGLQLLFYSVGIGQISSEVPQNLSASRPQDRQFILSSKKLLLSDSGFYLCAWRRTGRTGELFFGEGSRLTVL.

The J gene is TRBJ2-7, the V gene TRBV7-9, with D perhaps TRBD2 (5 bases). CDR1 and CDR2 (germline): SEHNR, FQNEAQ (reference sequence). The CDR3 has 12 residues. V was trimmed by 5 bases and J by 5 bases, leaving 10 bases between them. CDR3 loop: CASSRYGDEQYF. The CDR3 DNA reads TGTGCCAGCAGCCGGTACGGGGACGAGCAGTACTTC.

The rearrangement joins TRBV5-1 to TRBJ2-5; 9 bases map to TRBD2. The CDR3 length is 14 residues. The V gene's germline CDR1 is SGHRS and CDR2 YFSETQ. J lost 3 bases, V lost 4 bases, and 4 bases had no gene match. The CDR3: CASSGIAGEETQYF. CDR3 in DNA: TGCGCCAGCAGCGGGATAGCGGGGGAAGAGACCCAGTACTTC.

This clone occurred a few times. The V gene is TRBV5-1, the J gene TRBJ1-2, with TRBD1 identical over 7 bases. CDR1 and CDR2 from the germline V gene are SGHRS and YFSETQ. The CDR3 has 14 residues. Trimming cost V 0 bases and J 4 bases; bases outside gene matches: 3. This CDR3 reads CASSLGQGVYGYTF. The CDR3 bases are TGCGCCAGCAGCTTGGGACAGGGCGTCTATGGCTACACCTTC.

The rearrangement uses TRBV18 and TRBJ1-1, with D possibly being TRBD1 (6 bases). The CDR3 is made up of 16 amino acids. V shed 3 bases and J shed 1 base, with 15 bases lying between them. The germline CDR1 and CDR2 sequences are KGHSH and LQKENI. This CDR3 is CASSPKGGTSNTEAFF. The CDR3 DNA follows: TGTGCCAGCTCACCTAAGGGGGGGACATCGAACACTGAAGCTTTCTTT.

The rearrangement links TRBV5-1 to TRBJ2-1; 7 nucleotides agree with TRBD2. Germline V gives CDR1 SGHRS, CDR2 YFSETQ. The CDR3 extends over 17 amino acids. V was pared by 4 bases and J by 0 bases, with 10 bases of the junction left unmatched. Written as DNA, the CDR3 is TGCGCCAGCAGCCCGTTGCGTCGCGGGGGCTCCTACAATGAGCAGTTCTTC. This codes for CASSPLRRGGSYNEQFF.

This chain links TRBV6-1 with TRBJ1-1, with unresolved D. Germline lookup yields CDR1 MNHNS and CDR2 SASEGT. V was pared by 5 bases and J by 1 base, with 8 bases between. CDR3 length equals 13 residues. CDR3 protein: CASSPAGNTEAFF. The CDR3 DNA reads TGTGCCAGCAGTCCGGCGGGGAACACTGAAGCTTTCTTT.

Details on this clone: An end of the junction differs from the germline gene, which may be a read error. The chain has TRBV7-7 and TRBJ2-1; 9 bases are shared with TRBD2. The CDR3 totals 15 residues. Germline CDR1 and CDR2: SSHAT and FNYEAQ (reference sequence). The CDR3 DNA reads as TGTGCTAGCAGCGTGGGGCGGGGGGGCCTTAATGAGCAGTTCTTC. Its translation: CASSVGRGGLNEQFF.

This clone turned up a few times. The rearrangement joins TRBV9 to TRBJ1-5; the D gene is possibly TRBD1 (6 bases). Germline V gives CDR1 SGDLS, CDR2 YYNGEE. Trimming shortened V by 5 bases and J by 0 bases, and 12 bases separated the two germline ends. CDR3 length equals 15 residues. The CDR3 nucleotides read TGTGCCAGCAGTTTGGGGGCGGATAGCAATCAGCCCCAGCATTTT. It yields the protein CASSLGADSNQPQHF.

The V gene is TRBV9, the J gene TRBJ2-3; 7 nucleotides line up with TRBD2. This CDR3 has 19 residues. V lost 0 bases and J lost 0; bases outside the gene matches: 13. CDR1 and CDR2 from the germline V gene are SGDLS and YYNGEE. The CDR3 nucleotides read TGTGCCAGCAGCGTAGGTATTGGCGGGGGAGTAACTAGCACAGATACGCAGTATTTT. This translates into CASSVGIGGGVTSTDTQYF.

The CDR3 sequence: CAWNLGGANYGYTF. CDR3 DNA: TGTGCCTGGAATCTAGGCGGAGCTAACTATGGCTACACCTTC. This rearrangement joins TRBV30 to TRBJ1-2; D not certain. Germline assignment: CDR1 GTSNPN and CDR2 SVGIG (reference sequence). There are 14 residues in the CDR3. Trimming took off 4 bases at V and 0 bases at J, with 12 bases between the two ends.

The chain combines TRBV12-5 with TRBJ2-5; 10 bases agree with TRBD2. The V and J ends lost 2 bases and 5 bases, in that order; junction bases with no gene match: 11. The CDR3 runs to 17 residues. CDR1 and CDR2 from the germline V gene are LGHNT and FRNRAP. DNA for the CDR3: TGTGCTAGTGGTTTGTTTCTAGCGGGGGCCGTGGTGGAGACCCAGTACTTC. Translated: CASGLFLAGAVVETQYF.

This clone was counted once. The chain uses TRBV5-6 and TRBJ2-1, with 9 bases lining up with TRBD1. Per germline, CDR1 SGHDT and CDR2 YYEEEE. The CDR3 has 15 amino acids. Trimming removed 4 bases from V and 6 bases from J; junction bases left unmatched: 8. CDR3 region: CASSPRDRVFNEQFF. The CDR3 bases are TGTGCCAGCAGCCCCCGGGACAGGGTATTCAATGAGCAGTTCTTC.

The CDR3 DNA reads TGTGCCAGCTCATTCCTGGACTTGCCCTCCTACAATGAGCAGTTCTTC. Translating it yields CASSFLDLPSYNEQFF. The chain uses TRBV18 and TRBJ2-1; TRBD2 might be the D (5 bases). The V end lost 5 bases, the J end lost 0 bases, and 14 bases lay between the germline ends. Germline assignment: CDR1 KGHSH and CDR2 LQKENI. This CDR3 spans 16 amino acids. The variable domain in full, with the rest retrieved from reference TRBV18 and TRBJ2-1, is NAGVMQNPRHLVRRRGQEARLRCSPMKGHSHVYWYRQLPEEGLKFMVYLQKENIIDESGMPKERFSAEFPKEGPSILRIQQVVRGDSAAYFCASSFLDLPSYNEQFFGPGTRLTVL.

The gene calls are TRBV5-6 and TRBJ1-1, with 8 bases matching TRBD1. The junction had 8 bases not matched to a gene; V was cut back by 4 bases and J by 0 bases. The germline CDR1 and CDR2 sequences are SGHDT and YYEEEE. The CDR3 sequence is 16 residues long. The CDR3 reads CASSKQGGYMNTEAFF. Written as DNA, the CDR3 is TGTGCCAGCAGCAAACAGGGGGGGTACATGAACACTGAAGCTTTCTTT.

The chain combines TRBV5-1 with TRBJ1-4, with 7 bases identical to TRBD1. CDR1 SGHRS and CDR2 YFSETQ come from the germline V gene. The CDR3 covers 16 residues. Trimming took 4 bases from V and 8 from J; bases not matched to a gene: 14. CDR3 sequence reads: CASSPGVGTDGEKLFF. The CDR3 nucleotides are TGCGCCAGCAGCCCCGGGGTTGGGACAGATGGAGAAAAACTGTTTTTT.

The genes are TRBV11-2 and TRBJ2-1, with 7 nucleotides matching TRBD2. V was clipped by 6 bases and J by 7 bases; unmatched bases: 9. In germline, CDR1 is SGHAT, CDR2 FQNNGV. The CDR3 runs to 14 residues. The CDR3 loop is CASSFWGGGNEQFF. For the CDR3, the DNA is TGTGCCAGCAGTTTTTGGGGGGGTGGTAATGAGCAGTTCTTC.

This clone has only one observation. The chain links TRBV5-5 to TRBJ1-2; TRBD1 matches at 8 bases. This CDR3 comprises 13 residues. Germline V gives CDR1 SGHKS, CDR2 YYEKEE (reference sequence). V gave up 2 bases and J gave up 4 bases; unmatched junction bases: 1. CDR3 in DNA: TGTGCCAGCAGCTTAGGGACAGGCTATGGCTACACCTTC. Protein: CASSLGTGYGYTF.

The chain recombines TRBV6-1 with TRBJ1-2; unclear D gene. Per the germline V gene, CDR1 is MNHNS and CDR2 is SASEGT. The CDR3 runs 17 residues. The V end lost 0 bases, the J end lost 1 base, and 15 bases lay between the germline ends. CDR3 nucleotide sequence: TGTGCCAGCAGTGAAGCGGAAGGCAGCGTCAGTAACTATGGCTACACCTTC. As protein: CASSEAEGSVSNYGYTF.

V gene TRBV6-1 combines with J gene TRBJ1-5; TRBD1 might be the D (6 bases). There are 14 residues in the CDR3. V dropped 7 bases and J dropped 6 bases, with 16 bases sitting between them. The germline gives CDR1 MNHNS, CDR2 SASEGT. The CDR3 nucleotides read TGTGCCAGCACCCAAAGGGGGGGTGGTCAGCCCCAGCATTTT. This sequence encodes CASTQRGGGQPQHF.